These 5 T cell receptor beta chains were sequenced from one sample in a study of blood T cell repertoires in COVID-19. This table comes from immunoSEQ multiplex PCR, and its TCRdb copy is limited to in-frame clones, with some not included. The sample includes 35,000 to 45,000 clones, roughly 86% of them seen just once. Input material: peripheral blood. The receptors here all came from a human donor in a cohort sampled during active COVID-19.

The table lists this clone with a count of one. The chain employs TRBV2 and TRBJ2-3; no clear D. This CDR3 is built from 14 residues. In germline, CDR1 is SNHLY, CDR2 FYNNEI. Trimming cost V 5 bases and J 0 bases, with 9 bases left between them. The CDR3 sequence is CASSFTLSTDTQYF. The CDR3 DNA sequence: TGTGCCAGCAGTTTTACTCTTAGCACAGATACGCAGTATTTT.

This clone was seen a few times. The gene calls are TRBV7-9 and TRBJ2-1; D remains unclear. V lost 5 bases and J 14 bases, leaving 16 bases between the germline ends. CDR3 length: 12 residues. The V gene's germline CDR1 is SEHNR and CDR2 FQNEAQ (reference sequence). CDR3 sequence (DNA): TGTGCCAGCAGCAAGGATTTGAGCGAAAAGTTCTTC. It codes for CASSKDLSEKFF.

The chain links TRBV21-1 to TRBJ1-4; no check of the table's D call, TRBD1, against the DNA was made. TRBV21-1 constitutes a pseudogene. The CDR3 covers 15 residues. CDR3 coding DNA: TGTGCCAGCAGCAGCCCACAGGGGGTTAATGAAAAACTGTTTTTT. Protein sequence: CASSSPQGVNEKLFF.

The J gene is TRBJ1-5, the V gene TRBV6-5, with TRBD1 as a possible D gene (5 bases). The V and J ends lost 0 bases and 5 bases respectively, with 14 bases between them. Germline V gene data show CDR1 as MNHEY and CDR2 as SVGAGI. The CDR3 is 16 residues long. The CDR3 DNA reads as TGTGCCAGCAGTTACTCCGCCGGGGGTATGGATCAGCCCCAGCATTTT. Its translation is CASSYSAGGMDQPQHF.

The chain combines TRBV10-3 with TRBJ2-3, with 11 bases that match TRBD2. Unmatched junction bases numbered 14, after V lost 4 bases and J lost 11 bases. The CDR3 has 16 residues. Germline CDR1 ENHRY, CDR2 SYGVKD. The CDR3 loop reads CAISGPLAGGTNRQYF. CDR3 nucleotides: TGTGCCATCAGTGGACCCCTAGCGGGGGGCACCAATAGGCAGTATTTT.